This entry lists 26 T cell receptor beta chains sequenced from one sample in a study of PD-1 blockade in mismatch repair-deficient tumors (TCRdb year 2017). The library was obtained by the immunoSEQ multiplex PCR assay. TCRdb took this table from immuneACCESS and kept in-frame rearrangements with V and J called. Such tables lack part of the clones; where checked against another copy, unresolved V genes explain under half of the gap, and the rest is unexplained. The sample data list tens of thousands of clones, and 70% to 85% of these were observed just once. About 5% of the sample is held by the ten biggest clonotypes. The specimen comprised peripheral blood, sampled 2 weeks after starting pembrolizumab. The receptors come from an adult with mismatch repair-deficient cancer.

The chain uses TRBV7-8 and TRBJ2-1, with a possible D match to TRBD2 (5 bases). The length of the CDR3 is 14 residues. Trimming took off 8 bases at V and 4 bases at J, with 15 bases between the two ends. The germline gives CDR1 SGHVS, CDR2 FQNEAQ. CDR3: CASGRGTGYNEQFF. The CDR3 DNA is TGTGCCAGCGGGAGAGGTACTGGGTACAATGAGCAGTTCTTC.

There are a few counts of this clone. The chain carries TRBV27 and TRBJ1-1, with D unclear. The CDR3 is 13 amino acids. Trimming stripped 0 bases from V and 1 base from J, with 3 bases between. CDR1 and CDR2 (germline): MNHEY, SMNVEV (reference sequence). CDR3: CASSLSKNTEAFF. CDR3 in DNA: TGTGCCAGCAGTTTATCGAAGAACACTGAAGCTTTCTTT.

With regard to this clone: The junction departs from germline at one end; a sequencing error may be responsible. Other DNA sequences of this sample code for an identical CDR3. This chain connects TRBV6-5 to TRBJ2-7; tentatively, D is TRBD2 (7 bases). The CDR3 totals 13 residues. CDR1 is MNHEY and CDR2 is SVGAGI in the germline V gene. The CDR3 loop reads CASSEGGVYEQYF. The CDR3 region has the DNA TGCGCCAGCAGTGAAGGGGGGGTCTACGAGCAGTACTTC.

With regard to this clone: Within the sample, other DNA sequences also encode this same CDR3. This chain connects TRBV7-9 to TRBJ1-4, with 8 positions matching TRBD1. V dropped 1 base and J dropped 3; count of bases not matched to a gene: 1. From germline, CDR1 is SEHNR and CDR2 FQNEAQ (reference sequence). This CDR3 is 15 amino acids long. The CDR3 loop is CASSLGQGPNEKLFF. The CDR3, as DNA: TGTGCCAGCAGCTTAGGACAGGGGCCTAATGAAAAACTGTTTTTT.

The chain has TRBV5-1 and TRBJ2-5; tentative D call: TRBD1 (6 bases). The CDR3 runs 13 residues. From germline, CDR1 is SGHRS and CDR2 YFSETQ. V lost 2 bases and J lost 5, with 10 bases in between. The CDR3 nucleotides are TGCGCCAGCAGCTTACAGGGTCCCGAGACCCAGTACTTC. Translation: CASSLQGPETQYF.

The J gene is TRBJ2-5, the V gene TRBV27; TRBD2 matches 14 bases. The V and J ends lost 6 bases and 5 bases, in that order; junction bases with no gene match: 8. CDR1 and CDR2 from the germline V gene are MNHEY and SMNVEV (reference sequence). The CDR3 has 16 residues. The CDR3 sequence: CASSPGTSGSIETQYF. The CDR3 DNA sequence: TGTGCCAGCAGCCCTGGGACTAGCGGGAGTATCGAGACCCAGTACTTC.

DNA for the CDR3: TGTGCCAGCAGCTTAAATGCGGGAGGGCCCATTTACGAGCAGTACTTC. This gives the protein CASSLNAGGPIYEQYF. The rearrangement uses TRBV13 and TRBJ2-7, with TRBD2 matching 9 bases. CDR1 is PRHDT, CDR2 FYEKMQ, per germline (reference sequence). Trimming removed 2 bases from V and 4 bases from J; junction bases left unmatched: 9. This CDR3 is 16 amino acids long.

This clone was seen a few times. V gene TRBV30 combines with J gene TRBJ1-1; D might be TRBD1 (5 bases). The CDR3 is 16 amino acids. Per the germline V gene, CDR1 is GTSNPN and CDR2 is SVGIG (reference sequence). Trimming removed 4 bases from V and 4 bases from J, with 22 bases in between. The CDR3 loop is CAWNLGGRLGSTEAFF. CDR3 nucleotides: TGTGCCTGGAATTTGGGGGGAAGGTTAGGAAGCACTGAAGCTTTCTTT.

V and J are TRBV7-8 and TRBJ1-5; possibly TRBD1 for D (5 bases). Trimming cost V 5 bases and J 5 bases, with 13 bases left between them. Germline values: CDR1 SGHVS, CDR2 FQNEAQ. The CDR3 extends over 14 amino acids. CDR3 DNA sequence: TGTGCCAGCAGCGCGGGACTCCGCGATCAGCCCCAGCATTTT. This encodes CASSAGLRDQPQHF. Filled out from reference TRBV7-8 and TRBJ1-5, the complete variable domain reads GAGVSQSPRYKVAKRGQDVALRCDPISGHVSLFWYQQALGQGPEFLTYFQNEAQLDKSGLPSDRFFAERPEGSVSTLKIQRTQQEDSAVYLCASSAGLRDQPQHFGDGTRLSIL.

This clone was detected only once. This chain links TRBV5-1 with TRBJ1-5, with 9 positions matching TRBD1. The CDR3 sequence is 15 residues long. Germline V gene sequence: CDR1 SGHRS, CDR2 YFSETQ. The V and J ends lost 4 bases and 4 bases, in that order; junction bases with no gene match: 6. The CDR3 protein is CASSTSGQGNQPQHF. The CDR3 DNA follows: TGCGCCAGCAGCACGTCGGGACAGGGAAATCAGCCCCAGCATTTT.

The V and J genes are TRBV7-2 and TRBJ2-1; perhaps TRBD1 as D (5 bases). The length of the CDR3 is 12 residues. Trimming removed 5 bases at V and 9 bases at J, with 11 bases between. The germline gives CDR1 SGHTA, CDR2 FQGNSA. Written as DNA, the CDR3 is TGTGCCAGCAGCCAACAGACAGTTGAGCAGTTCTTC. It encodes CASSQQTVEQFF.

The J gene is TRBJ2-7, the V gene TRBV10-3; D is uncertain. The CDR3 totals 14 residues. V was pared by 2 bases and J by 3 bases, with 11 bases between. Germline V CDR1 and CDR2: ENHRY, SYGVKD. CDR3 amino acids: CAISEGRLDYEQYF. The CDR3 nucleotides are TGTGCCATCAGTGAGGGCAGGCTGGACTACGAGCAGTACTTC.

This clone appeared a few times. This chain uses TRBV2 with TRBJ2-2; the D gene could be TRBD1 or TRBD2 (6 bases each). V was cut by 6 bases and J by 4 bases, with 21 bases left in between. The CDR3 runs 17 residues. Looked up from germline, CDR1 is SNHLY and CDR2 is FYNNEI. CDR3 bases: TGTGCCAGCAGCCTCACCCCCGCAGGAGGGGGCACCGGGGAGCTGTTTTTT. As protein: CASSLTPAGGGTGELFF.

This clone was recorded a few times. The CDR3 DNA reads as TGCGCCAGCAGCTTCTGGGGGCCGGAGCCCCAGCATTTT. It yields the protein CASSFWGPEPQHF. The J gene is TRBJ1-5, the V gene TRBV5-1; maybe TRBD1 (6 bases). V lost 2 bases to trimming and J lost 8 bases, with 11 bases between them. This CDR3 is 13 amino acids long. Germline-derived CDR1 and CDR2 are SGHRS and YFSETQ.

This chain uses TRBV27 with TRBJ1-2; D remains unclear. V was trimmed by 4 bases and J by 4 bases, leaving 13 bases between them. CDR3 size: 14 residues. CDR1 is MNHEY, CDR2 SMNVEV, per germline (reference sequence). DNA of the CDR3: TGTGCCAGCAGTTCGAGGGTGGTTAGCTATGGCTACACCTTC. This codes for CASSSRVVSYGYTF.

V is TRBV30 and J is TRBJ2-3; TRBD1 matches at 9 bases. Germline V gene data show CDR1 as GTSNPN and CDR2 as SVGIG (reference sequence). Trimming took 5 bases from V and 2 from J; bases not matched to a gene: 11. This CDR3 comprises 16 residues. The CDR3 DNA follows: TGTGCCTGGGAAGAACAGGGGGCAGTTTTCACAGATACGCAGTATTTT. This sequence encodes CAWEEQGAVFTDTQYF. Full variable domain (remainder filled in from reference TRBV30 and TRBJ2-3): SQTIHQWPATLVQPVGSPLSLECTVEGTSNPNLYWYRQAAGRGLQLLFYSVGIGQISSEVPQNLSASRPQDRQFILSSKKLLLSDSGFYLCAWEEQGAVFTDTQYFGPGTRLTVL.

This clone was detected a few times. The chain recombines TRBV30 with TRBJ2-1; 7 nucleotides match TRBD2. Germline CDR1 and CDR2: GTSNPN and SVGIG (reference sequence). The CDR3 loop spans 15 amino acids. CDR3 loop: CASGGQWGGDNEQFF. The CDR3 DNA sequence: TGTGCTTCTGGTGGGCAGTGGGGAGGGGACAATGAGCAGTTCTTC.

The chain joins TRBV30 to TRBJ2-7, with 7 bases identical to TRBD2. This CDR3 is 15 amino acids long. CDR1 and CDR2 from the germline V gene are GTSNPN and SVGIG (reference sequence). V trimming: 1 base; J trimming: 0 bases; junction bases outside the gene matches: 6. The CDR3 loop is CAWSDSGRASYEQYF. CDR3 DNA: TGTGCCTGGAGTGATAGCGGGCGCGCCTCCTACGAGCAGTACTTC.

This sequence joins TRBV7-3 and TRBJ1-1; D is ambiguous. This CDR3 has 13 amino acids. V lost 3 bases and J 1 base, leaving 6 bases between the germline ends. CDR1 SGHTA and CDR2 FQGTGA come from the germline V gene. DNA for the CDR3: TGTGCCAGCAGCTTGGGAAAGAACACTGAAGCTTTCTTT. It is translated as CASSLGKNTEAFF.

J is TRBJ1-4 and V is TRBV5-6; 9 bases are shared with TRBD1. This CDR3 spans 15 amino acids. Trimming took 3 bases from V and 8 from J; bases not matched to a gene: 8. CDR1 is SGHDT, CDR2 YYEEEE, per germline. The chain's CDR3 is CASSSTGTGREKLFF. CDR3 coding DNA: TGTGCCAGCAGCTCCACCGGGACAGGGCGGGAAAAACTGTTTTTT.

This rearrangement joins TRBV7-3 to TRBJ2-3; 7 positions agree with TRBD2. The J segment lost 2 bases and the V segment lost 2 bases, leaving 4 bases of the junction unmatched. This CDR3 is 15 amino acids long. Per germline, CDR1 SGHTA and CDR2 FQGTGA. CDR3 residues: CASSLGGSPTDTQYF. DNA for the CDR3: TGTGCCAGCAGCTTAGGCGGGAGCCCCACAGATACGCAGTATTTT.

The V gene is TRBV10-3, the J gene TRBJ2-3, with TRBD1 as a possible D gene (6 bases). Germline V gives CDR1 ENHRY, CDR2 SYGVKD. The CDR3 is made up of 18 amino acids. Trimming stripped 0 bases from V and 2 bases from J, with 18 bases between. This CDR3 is CAISESILEDSDTDTQYF. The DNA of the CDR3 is TGTGCCATCAGTGAGTCGATCTTGGAGGACAGCGACACAGATACGCAGTATTTT.

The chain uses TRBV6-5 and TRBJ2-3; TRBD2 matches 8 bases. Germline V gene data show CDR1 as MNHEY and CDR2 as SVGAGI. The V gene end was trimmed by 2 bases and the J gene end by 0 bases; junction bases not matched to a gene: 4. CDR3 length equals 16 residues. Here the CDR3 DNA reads TGTGCCAGCAGTTACAATATAGCGGGGAGCACAGATACGCAGTATTTT. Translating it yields CASSYNIAGSTDTQYF.

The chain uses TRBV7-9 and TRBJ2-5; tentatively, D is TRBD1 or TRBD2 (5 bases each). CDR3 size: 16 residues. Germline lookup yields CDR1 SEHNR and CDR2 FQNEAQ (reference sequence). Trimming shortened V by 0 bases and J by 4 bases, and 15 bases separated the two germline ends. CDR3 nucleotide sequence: TGTGCCAGCAGCTTAGCGCGGCAGGGAGTAGTAGAGACCCAGTACTTC. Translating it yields CASSLARQGVVETQYF.

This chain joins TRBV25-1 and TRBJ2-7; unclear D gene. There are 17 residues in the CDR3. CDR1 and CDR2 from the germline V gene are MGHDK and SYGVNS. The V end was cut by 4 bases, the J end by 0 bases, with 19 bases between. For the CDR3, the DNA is TGTGCCAGCAGTGGGGCGGTTGGGTCAGGAAGCTCCTACGAGCAGTACTTC. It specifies CASSGAVGSGSSYEQYF.

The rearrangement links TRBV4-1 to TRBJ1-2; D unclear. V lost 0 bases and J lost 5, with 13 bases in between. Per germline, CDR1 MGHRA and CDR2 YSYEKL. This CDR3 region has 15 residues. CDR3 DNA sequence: TGCGCCAGCAGCCAAGACCCTCGGCAGATATATGGCTACACCTTC. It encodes CASSQDPRQIYGYTF.